The clone carrying this T cell receptor (beta chain) was counted a single time. Its antigen is not known. The CDR3 has 17 residues. The ends lost 8 bases at V and 0 bases at J; junction bases unmatched: 9. Germline CDR1 reads MGHDK; CDR2 reads SYGVNS. Researchers took RNA transcripts and amplified TCR beta CDR3 regions from them. The workflow started with a first-round RT-PCR run with HTBI primers and then moved on to a second-round multiplex PCR. TCRdb recomputed calls from the multiplex PCR reads with MiXCR, one row per CDR3 protein. Of about 740,000 distinct CDR3 sequences listed, 40% are singletons. This record comes from a study of Graves' ophthalmopathy and Graves' hyperthyroidism. Study as a whole: Specimen type is peripheral blood, obtained at initial diagnosis before any treatment. Study results and caveats: Blood also carried most expanded thyroid clonotypes exceeding 0.001 frequency.

Physicians reached a diagnosis by relying on clinical symptoms, serum thyroxine, TRAb, thyroid ultrasound and orbital computed tomography. As the starting material, roughly 9.7 ml of fresh peripheral blood yielded the PBMCs. The TCR was taken from an adult man with Graves' ophthalmopathy. The chain has TRBV25-1 and TRBJ1-6, with 8 bases identical to TRBD1. Sequencing was carried out using peripheral blood. In DNA form, the CDR3 reads TGTGCCAGCTCATCAACAGGGGGAAGCTCCTATAATTCACCCCTCCACTTT. Its translation is CASSSTGGSSYNSPLHF.